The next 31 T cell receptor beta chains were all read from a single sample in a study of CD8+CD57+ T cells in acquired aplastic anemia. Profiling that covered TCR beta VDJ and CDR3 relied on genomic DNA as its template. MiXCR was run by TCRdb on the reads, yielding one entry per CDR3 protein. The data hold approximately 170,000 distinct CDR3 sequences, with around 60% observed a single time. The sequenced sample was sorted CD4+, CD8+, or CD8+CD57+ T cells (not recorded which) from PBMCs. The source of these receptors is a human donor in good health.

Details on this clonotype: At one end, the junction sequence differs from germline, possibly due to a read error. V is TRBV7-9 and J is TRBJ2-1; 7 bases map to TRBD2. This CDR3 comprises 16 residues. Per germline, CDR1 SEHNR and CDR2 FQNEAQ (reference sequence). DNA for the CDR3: TGTGCCAGCAGCTCTGGACTAGTGGGGTCCTGCAATGAGCAGTTCTTC. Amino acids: CASSSGLVGSCNEQFF.

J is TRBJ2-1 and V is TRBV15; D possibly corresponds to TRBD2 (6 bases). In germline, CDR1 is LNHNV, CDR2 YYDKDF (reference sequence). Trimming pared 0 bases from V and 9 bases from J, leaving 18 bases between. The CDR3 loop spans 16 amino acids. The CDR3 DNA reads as TGTGCCACCAGCAGAGATGGGGACTTGGGTGGCCCTGAGCAGTTCTTC. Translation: CATSRDGDLGGPEQFF.

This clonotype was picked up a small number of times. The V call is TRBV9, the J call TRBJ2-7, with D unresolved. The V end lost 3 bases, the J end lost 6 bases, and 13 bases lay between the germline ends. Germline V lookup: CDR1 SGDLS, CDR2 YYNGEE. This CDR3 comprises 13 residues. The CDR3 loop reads CASSGGATCEQYF. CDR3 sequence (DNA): TGTGCCAGCAGCGGAGGAGCAACCTGCGAGCAGTACTTC. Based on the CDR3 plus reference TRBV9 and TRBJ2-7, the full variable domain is DSGVTQTPKHLITATGQRVTLRCSPRSGDLSVYWYQQSLDQGLQFLIQYYNGEERAKGNILERFSAQQFPDLHSELNLSSLELGDSALYFCASSGGATCEQYFGPGTRLTVT.

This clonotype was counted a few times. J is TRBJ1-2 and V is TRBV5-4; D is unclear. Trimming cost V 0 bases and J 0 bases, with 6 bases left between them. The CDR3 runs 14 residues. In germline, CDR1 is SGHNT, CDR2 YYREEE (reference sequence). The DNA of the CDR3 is TGTGCCAGCAGCTTGGGGACGGCTAACTATGGCTACACCTTC. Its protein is CASSLGTANYGYTF.

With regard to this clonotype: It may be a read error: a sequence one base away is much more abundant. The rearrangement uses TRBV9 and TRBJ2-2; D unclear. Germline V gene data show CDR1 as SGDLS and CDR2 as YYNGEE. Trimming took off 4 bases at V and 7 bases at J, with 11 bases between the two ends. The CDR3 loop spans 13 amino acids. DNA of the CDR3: TGTGCCAGCAGCCCCGGCCTCAGCGGGGAGCTGTTTTTT. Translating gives CASSPGLSGELFF.

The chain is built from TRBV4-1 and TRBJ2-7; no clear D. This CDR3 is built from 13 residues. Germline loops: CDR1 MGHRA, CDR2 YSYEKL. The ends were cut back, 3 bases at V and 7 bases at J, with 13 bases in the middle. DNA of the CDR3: TGCGCCAGCAGCCACGGGCTTGCGAGGGAGCAGTACTTC. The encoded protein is CASSHGLAREQYF.

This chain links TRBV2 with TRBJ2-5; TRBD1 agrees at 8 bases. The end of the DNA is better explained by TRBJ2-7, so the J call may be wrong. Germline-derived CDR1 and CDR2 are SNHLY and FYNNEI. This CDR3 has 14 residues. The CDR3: CASSEQGAVYEQYF. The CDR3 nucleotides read TGTGCCAGCAGTGAACAGGGGGCGGTTTACGAGCAGTACTTC.

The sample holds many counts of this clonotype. This CDR3 reads CASSVPGTAYNEQFF. In nucleotides, the CDR3 is TGTGCCAGTAGTGTACCCGGGACGGCTTACAATGAGCAGTTCTTC. J is TRBJ2-1 and V is TRBV19; D assignment may be TRBD1 or TRBD2 (5 bases each). Germline CDR1 and CDR2: LNHDA and SQIVND (reference sequence). The CDR3 spans 15 residues. V lost 5 bases and J 4 bases, leaving 15 bases between the germline ends.

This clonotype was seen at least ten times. CDR3 amino acids: CASSLRGSEEQYF. The CDR3 nucleotides are TGTGCCAGCAGCTTGAGGGGAAGCGAAGAGCAGTACTTC. This rearrangement joins TRBV5-5 to TRBJ2-7; possible D gene TRBD1, 5 bases. This CDR3 has 13 amino acids. With 1 base removed from V and 7 bases from J, the gap between germline ends came to 12 bases. The V gene's germline CDR1 is SGHKS and CDR2 YYEKEE (reference sequence).

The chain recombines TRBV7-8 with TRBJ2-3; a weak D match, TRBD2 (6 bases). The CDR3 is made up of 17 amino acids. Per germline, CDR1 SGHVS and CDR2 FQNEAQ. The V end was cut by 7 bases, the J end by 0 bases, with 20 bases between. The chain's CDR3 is CASIAGRWTGSTDTQYF. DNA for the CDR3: TGTGCCAGCATCGCGGGGCGGTGGACTGGGAGCACAGATACGCAGTATTTT. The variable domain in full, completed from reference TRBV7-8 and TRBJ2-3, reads GAGVSQSPRYKVAKRGQDVALRCDPISGHVSLFWYQQALGQGPEFLTYFQNEAQLDKSGLPSDRFFAERPEGSVSTLKIQRTQQEDSAVYLCASIAGRWTGSTDTQYFGPGTRLTVL.

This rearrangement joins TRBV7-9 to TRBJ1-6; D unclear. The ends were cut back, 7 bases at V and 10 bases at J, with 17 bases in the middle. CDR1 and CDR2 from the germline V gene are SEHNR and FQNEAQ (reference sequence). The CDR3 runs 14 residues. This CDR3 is CASTPLGIGSPLHF. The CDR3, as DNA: TGTGCCAGCACCCCGCTTGGTATTGGGTCACCCCTCCACTTT.

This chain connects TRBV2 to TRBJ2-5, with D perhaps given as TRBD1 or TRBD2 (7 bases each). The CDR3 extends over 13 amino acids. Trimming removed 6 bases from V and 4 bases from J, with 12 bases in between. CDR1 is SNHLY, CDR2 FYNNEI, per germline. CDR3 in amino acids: CASRTGRVETQYF. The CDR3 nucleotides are TGTGCCAGCAGGACAGGGAGGGTAGAGACCCAGTACTTC.

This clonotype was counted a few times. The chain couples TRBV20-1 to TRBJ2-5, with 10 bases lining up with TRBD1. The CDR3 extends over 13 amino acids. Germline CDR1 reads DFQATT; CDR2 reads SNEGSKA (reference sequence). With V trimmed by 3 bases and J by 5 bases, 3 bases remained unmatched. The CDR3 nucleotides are TGCAGTGCTAGGAAGACAGGGGGCGAGACCCAGTACTTC. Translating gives CSARKTGGETQYF.

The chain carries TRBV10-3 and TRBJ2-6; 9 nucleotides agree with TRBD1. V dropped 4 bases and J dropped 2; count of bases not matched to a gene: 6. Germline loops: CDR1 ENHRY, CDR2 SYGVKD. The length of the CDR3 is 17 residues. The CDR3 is CAISGPGTGTGANVLTF. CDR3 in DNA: TGTGCCATCAGTGGTCCCGGGACAGGGACTGGGGCCAACGTCCTGACTTTC.

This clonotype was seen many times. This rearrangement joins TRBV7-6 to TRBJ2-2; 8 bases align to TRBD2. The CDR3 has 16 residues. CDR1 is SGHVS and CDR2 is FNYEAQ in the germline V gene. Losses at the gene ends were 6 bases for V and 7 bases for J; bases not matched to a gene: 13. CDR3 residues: CASSHPGGRIIGELFF. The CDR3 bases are TGTGCCAGCAGTCACCCGGGCGGGAGGATAATCGGGGAGCTGTTTTTT.

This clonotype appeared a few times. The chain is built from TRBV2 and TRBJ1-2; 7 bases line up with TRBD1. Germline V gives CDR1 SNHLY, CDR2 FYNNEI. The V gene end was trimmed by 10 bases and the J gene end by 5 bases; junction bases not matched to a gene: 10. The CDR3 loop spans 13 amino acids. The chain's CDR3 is CATRTGLEYGYTF. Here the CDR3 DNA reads TGTGCCACCCGGACAGGATTAGAGTATGGCTACACCTTC.

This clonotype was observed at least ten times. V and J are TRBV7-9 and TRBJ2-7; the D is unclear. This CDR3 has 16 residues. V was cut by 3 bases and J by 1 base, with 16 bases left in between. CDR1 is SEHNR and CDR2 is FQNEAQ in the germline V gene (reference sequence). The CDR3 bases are TGTGCCAGCAGCTTTTCGTGGTCAGCATTATCCTACGAGCAGTACTTC. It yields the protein CASSFSWSALSYEQYF.

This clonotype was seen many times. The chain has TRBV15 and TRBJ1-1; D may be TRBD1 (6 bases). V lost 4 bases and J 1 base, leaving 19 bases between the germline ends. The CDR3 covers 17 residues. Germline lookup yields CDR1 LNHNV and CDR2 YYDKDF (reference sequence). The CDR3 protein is CATSIFPTGPENTEAFF. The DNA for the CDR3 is TGTGCCACCAGCATTTTCCCTACAGGGCCTGAGAACACTGAAGCTTTCTTT.

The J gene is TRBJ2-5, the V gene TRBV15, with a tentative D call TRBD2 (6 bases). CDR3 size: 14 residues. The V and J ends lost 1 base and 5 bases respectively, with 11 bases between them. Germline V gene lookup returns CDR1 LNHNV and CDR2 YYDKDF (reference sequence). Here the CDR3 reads CATSRGGGTETQYF. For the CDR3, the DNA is TGTGCCACCAGCAGAGGTGGAGGGACGGAGACCCAGTACTTC.

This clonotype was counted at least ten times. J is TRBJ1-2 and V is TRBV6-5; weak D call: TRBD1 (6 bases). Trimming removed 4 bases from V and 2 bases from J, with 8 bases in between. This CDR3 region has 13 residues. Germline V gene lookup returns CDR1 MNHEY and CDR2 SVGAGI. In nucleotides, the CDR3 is TGTGCCAGCAGTTCCACAGGGAACTATGGCTACACCTTC. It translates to CASSSTGNYGYTF.

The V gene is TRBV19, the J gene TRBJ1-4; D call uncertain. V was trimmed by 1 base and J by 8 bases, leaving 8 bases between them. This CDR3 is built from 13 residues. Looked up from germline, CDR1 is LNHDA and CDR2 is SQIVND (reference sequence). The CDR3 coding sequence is TGTGCCAGTAGTATAGCTGGAAGGGAAAAACTGTTTTTT. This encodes CASSIAGREKLFF.

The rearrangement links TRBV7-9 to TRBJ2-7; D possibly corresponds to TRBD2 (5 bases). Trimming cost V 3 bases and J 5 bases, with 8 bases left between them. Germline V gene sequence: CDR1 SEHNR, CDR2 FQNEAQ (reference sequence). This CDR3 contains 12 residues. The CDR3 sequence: CASSLYGDEQYF. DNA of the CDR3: TGTGCCAGCAGCTTGTACGGGGACGAGCAGTACTTC.

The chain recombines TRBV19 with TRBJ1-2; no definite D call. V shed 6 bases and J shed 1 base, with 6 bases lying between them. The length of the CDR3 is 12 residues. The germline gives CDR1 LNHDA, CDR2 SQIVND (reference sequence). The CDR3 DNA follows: TGTGCCAGTAGCCAGAATAACTATGGCTACACCTTC. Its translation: CASSQNNYGYTF. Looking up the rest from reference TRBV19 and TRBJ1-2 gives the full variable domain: DGGITQSPKYLFRKEGQNVTLSCEQNLNHDAMYWYRQDPGQGLRLIYYSQIVNDFQKGDIAEGYSVSREKKESFPLTVTSAQKNPTAFYLCASSQNNYGYTFGSGTRLTVV.

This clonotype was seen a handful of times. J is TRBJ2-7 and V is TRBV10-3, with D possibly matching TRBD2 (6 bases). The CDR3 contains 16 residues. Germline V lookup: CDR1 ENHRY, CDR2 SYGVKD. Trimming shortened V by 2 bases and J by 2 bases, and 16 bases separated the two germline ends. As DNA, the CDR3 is TGTGCCATCAGTGAGGGTGGGACTCGGGGACCCTACGAGCAGTACTTC. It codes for CAISEGGTRGPYEQYF.

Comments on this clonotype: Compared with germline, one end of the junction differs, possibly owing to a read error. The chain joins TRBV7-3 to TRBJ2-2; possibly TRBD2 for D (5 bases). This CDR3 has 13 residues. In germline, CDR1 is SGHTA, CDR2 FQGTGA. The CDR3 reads CASSYKEGGELFF. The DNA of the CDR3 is TGTGCTAGCAGTTACAAAGAGGGCGGGGAGCTGTTTTTT.

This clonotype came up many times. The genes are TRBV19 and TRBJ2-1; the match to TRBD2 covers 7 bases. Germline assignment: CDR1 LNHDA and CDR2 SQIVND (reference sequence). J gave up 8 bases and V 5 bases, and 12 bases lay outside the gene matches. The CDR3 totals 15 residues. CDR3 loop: CASSSLAVGRDEQFF. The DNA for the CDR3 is TGTGCCAGTAGTTCCCTAGCGGTGGGAAGGGATGAGCAGTTCTTC.

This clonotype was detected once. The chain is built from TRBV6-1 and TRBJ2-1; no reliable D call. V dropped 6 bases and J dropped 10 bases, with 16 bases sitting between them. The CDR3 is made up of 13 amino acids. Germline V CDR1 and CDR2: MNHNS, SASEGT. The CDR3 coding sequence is TGTGCCAGCAGAAGGAGTGGGGTGGGGGAGCAGTTCTTC. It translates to CASRRSGVGEQFF.

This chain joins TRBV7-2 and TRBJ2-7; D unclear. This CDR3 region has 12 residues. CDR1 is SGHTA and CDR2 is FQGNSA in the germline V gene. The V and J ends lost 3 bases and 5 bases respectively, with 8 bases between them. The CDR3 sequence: CASSFAWNEQYF. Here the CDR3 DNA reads TGTGCCAGCAGCTTCGCTTGGAACGAGCAGTACTTC.

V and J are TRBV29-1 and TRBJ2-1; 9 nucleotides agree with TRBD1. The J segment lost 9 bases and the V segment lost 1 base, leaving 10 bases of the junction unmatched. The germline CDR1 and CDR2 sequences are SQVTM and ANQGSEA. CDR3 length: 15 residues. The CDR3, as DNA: TGCAGCGTTGAAGGAGGACAGGGGCCCTACGGTGAGCAGTTCTTC. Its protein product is CSVEGGQGPYGEQFF.

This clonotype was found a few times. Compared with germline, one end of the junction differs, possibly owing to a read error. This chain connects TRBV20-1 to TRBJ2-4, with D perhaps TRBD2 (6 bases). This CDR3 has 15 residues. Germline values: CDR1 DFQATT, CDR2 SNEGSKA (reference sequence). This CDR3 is CGASKGEAKKNIQYF. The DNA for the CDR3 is TGCGGTGCTAGTAAAGGGGAGGCCAAGAAAAACATTCAGTACTTC.

The CDR3 reads CASSEKTGMGYGYTF. The CDR3 DNA reads as TGTGCCAGCAGTGAGAAAACAGGGATGGGCTATGGCTACACCTTC. The chain carries TRBV2 and TRBJ1-2, with D perhaps TRBD1 (6 bases). CDR1 is SNHLY, CDR2 FYNNEI, per germline. The CDR3 totals 15 residues. Trimming shortened V by 3 bases and J by 4 bases, and 15 bases separated the two germline ends.